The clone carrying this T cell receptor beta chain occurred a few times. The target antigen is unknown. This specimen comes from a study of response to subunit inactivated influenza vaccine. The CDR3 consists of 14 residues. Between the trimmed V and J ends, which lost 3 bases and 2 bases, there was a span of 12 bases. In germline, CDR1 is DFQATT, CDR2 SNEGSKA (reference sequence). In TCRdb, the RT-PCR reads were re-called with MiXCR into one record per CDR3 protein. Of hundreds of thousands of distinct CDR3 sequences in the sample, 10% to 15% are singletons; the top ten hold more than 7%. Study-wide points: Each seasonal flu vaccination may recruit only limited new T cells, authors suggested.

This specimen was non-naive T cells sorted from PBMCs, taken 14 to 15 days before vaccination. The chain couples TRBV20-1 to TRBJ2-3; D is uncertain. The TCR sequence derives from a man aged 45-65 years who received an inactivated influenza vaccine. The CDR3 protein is CSASELLLTDTQYF. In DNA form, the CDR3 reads TGCAGTGCTAGTGAACTCCTCCTCACAGATACGCAGTATTTT.